These T cell receptor beta chains were read from a single sample in a study of technical replicates of blood from a handful of donors. Data came from immunoSEQ multiplex PCR; TCRdb stores just in-frame clones and leaves some out. The sample carries approximately 82,000 clones, 90% to 95% recorded once. The source material was T cells isolated from PBMCs. The receptors originated from a human donor in good health. The conserved cysteine and the conserved F or W are not part of the CDR3 here. Part of the rows lack a size; the others show once, few, many or a class for expanded clones.

V	size	CDR3
TRBV29-1	once	SVGGGWSTDTQY
TRBV14	.	ASSDAGGRETQY
TRBV11-1	.	ASSFWLESYNSPLH
TRBV30	.	AWIHRKNYGYT
TRBV6-4	.	ASGEGTVNTEAF
TRBV6-1	.	ASRTGSTDTQY
TRBV29-1	.	SVELTGLSYNEQF
TRBV19	.	ASGTGTSAYNEQF
TRBV5-5	.	ASSFLPPPTSVQETQY
TRBV5-1	.	ASSSVVTGGFGSYNEQF
TRBV5-1	.	ASSPRTSGIYEQY
TRBV28	.	ASSLGPLTGNYGYT
TRBV7-9	.	ASLKQGSELF